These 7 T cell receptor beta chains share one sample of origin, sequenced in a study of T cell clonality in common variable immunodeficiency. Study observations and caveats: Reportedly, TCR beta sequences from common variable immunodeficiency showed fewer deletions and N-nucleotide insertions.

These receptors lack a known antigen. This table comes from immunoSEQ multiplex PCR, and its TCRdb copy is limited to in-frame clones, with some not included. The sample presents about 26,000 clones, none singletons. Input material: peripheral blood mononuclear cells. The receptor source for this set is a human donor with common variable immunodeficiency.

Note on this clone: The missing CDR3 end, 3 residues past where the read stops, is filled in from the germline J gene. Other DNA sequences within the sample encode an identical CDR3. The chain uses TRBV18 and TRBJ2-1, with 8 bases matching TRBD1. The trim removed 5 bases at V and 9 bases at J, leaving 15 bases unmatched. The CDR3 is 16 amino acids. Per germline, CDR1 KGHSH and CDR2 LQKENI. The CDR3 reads CASSSLGDRMRGEQFF. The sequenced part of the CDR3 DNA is TGTGCCAGCTCATCCCTTGGGGACAGGATGCGGGGTGAG. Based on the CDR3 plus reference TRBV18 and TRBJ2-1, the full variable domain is NAGVMQNPRHLVRRRGQEARLRCSPMKGHSHVYWYRQLPEEGLKFMVYLQKENIIDESGMPKERFSAEFPKEGPSILRIQQVVRGDSAAYFCASSSLGDRMRGEQFFGPGTRLTVL.

The sequenced CDR3 bases are TGCGCCAGCAGCAACGGACAGGGAGCTGAA. Translating it yields CASSNGQGAE. The CDR3 in its entirety is CASSNGQGAEAFF. V gene TRBV5-1 combines with J gene TRBJ1-1; 8 bases map to TRBD1. The sequence runs out 3 residues before the end of the CDR3; the remainder is reconstructed from the germline J gene. Trimming at V came to 4 bases and at J to 6 bases, leaving 5 bases not matched to a gene. The CDR3 is made up of 13 amino acids. Germline V lookup: CDR1 SGHRS, CDR2 YFSETQ.

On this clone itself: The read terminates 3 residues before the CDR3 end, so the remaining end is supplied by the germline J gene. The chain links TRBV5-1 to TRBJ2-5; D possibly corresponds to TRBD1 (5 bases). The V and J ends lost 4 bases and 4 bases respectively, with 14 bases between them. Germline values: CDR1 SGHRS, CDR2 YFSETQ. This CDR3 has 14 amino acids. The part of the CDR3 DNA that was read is TGCGCCAGCAGCGGCGGTTGGGGCAGAGAGACC. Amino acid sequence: CASSGGWGRET. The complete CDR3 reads CASSGGWGRETQYF. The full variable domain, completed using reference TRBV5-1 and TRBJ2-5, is KAGVTQTPRYLIKTRGQQVTLSCSPISGHRSVSWYQQTPGQGLQFLFEYFSETQRNKGNFPGRFSGRQFSNSRSEMNVSTLELGDSALYLCASSGGWGRETQYFGPGTRLLVL.

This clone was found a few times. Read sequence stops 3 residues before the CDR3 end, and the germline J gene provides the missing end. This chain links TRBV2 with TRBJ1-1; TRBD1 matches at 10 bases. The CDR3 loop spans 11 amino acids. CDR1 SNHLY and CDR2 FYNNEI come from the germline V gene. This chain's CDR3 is CASLRTGGAFF. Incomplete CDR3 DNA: TGTGCCAGCCTCAGGACAGGGGGA.

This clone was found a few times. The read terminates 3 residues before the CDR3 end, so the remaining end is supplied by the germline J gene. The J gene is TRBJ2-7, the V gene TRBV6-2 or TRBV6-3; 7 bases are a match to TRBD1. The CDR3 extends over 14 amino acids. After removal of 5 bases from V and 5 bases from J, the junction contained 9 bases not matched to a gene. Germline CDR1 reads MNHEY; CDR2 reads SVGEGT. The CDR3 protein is CASSQSTGFNEQYF. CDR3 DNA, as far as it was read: TGTGCCAGCAGTCAGTCGACAGGGTTCAACGAG.

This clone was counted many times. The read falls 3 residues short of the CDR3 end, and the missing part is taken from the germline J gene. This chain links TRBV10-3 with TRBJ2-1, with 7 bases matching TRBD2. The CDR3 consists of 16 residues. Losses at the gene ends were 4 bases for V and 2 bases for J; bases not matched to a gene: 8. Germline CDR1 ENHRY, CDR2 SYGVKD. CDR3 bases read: TGTGCCATCAGTGCGGCAGGGACTATCCCCTACAATGAG. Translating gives CAISAAGTIPYNE. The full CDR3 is CAISAAGTIPYNEQFF.

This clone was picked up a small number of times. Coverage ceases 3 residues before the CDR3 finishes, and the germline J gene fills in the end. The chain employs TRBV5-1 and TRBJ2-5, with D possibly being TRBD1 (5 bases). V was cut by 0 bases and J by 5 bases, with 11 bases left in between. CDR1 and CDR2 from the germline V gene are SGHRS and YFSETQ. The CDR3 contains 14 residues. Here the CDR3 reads CASSLEAGSETQYF. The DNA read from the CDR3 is TGCGCCAGCAGCTTGGAGGCAGGGTCGGAGACC.